The 26 T cell receptor beta chains presented below share a single source sample, sequenced in a study of post-analysis software for immune sequencing data. Prepared TCR beta cDNA libraries contained unique molecular identifiers. TCRdb used MiXCR to reprocess the PCR reads, holding one entry per CDR3 protein. Here the sample spans 430,000 or so distinct CDR3 sequences, more than 30% being singletons. Whole-study findings and limits: Patients had higher frequencies than controls of about 5 TRBV segments, including TRBV5-6, TRBV5-1 and TRBV20-1.

These receptors' antigens are unknown. The material sequenced was blood. These receptors all stem from a girl aged 2-15 years with multiple sclerosis.

The V call is TRBV20-1, the J call TRBJ1-2; weak D call: TRBD1 (6 bases). The germline V gene has CDR1 DFQATT and CDR2 SNEGSKA (reference sequence). The length of the CDR3 is 12 residues. The V end was cut by 2 bases, the J end by 2 bases, with 6 bases between. For the CDR3, the DNA is TGCAGTGCTAGACAGGGGAACTATGGCTACACCTTC. Translation gives CSARQGNYGYTF.

The chain couples TRBV21-1 to TRBJ2-1; TRBD1 is the table's D call and was not checked against the DNA. TRBV21-1 is assigned pseudogene status. CDR3 length: 18 residues. The CDR3 coding sequence is TGTGCCAGCAGCAAAGCCATTTCGACAGCACTCTCCTACAATGAGCAGTTCTTC. Translated, it gives CASSKAISTALSYNEQFF.

The J gene is TRBJ2-7, the V gene TRBV2; no clear D. Germline-derived CDR1 and CDR2 are SNHLY and FYNNEI. The CDR3 loop spans 14 amino acids. V was pared by 8 bases and J by 7 bases, with 21 bases between. The CDR3 bases are TGTGCCAGCGACGGGCTAGAAATAGTCGATGAGCAGTACTTC. Its protein is CASDGLEIVDEQYF.

The chain combines TRBV29-1 with TRBJ2-3; 9 bases map to TRBD2. J was trimmed by 1 base and V by 4 bases; bases with no gene match: 9. Germline V gives CDR1 SQVTM, CDR2 ANQGSEA. The CDR3 has 16 amino acids. CDR3 sequence: CSVALRRTSGTDTQYF. For the CDR3, the DNA is TGCAGCGTTGCTCTCCGGAGGACTAGCGGCACAGATACGCAGTATTTT.

As for this clonotype: A much larger clone sits a single nucleotide away, making a read error possible. The chain has TRBV29-1 and TRBJ2-1; 11 bases line up with TRBD2. Germline assignment: CDR1 SQVTM and CDR2 ANQGSEA. J gave up 10 bases and V 6 bases, and 14 bases lay outside the gene matches. CDR3 length: 15 residues. CDR3 DNA sequence: TGCAGCGTCGACCTAGCGGGAGGAGGTGCCTACGAGCAGTTCTTC. Amino acids: CSVDLAGGGAYEQFF.

This clonotype occurred a few times. The chain joins TRBV4-1 to TRBJ2-3; D is ambiguous. The CDR3 is made up of 16 amino acids. CDR1 MGHRA and CDR2 YSYEKL come from the germline V gene. V lost 2 bases, J lost 2 bases, and 14 bases lay in between. CDR3 DNA: TGCGCCAGCAGCCAACGGTCCGCCGATTACACAGATACGCAGTATTTT. Its protein is CASSQRSADYTDTQYF.

The chain joins TRBV28 to TRBJ2-1; 8 bases align to TRBD1. The V and J ends lost 6 bases and 0 bases, in that order; junction bases with no gene match: 10. Germline loops: CDR1 MDHEN, CDR2 SYDVKM. The CDR3 extends over 17 amino acids. For the CDR3, the DNA is TGTGCCAGCAGAGCAACGACAGGGGATTACTCCTACAATGAGCAGTTCTTC. It translates to CASRATTGDYSYNEQFF.

This clonotype was found a few times. The chain joins TRBV13 to TRBJ2-1, with 7 bases fitting TRBD1. V was clipped by 4 bases and J by 3 bases; unmatched bases: 15. The CDR3 runs 18 residues. Germline V gives CDR1 PRHDT, CDR2 FYEKMQ (reference sequence). In DNA, the CDR3 is TGTGCCAGCAGCTACCAAAGTAAGGGGGCCCACTACTACAATGAGCAGTTCTTC. Translating gives CASSYQSKGAHYYNEQFF.

In its sample, this clonotype was seen a few times. V gene TRBV5-1 combines with J gene TRBJ2-1; D is undetermined. Trimming stripped 0 bases from V and 5 bases from J, with 15 bases between. The CDR3 runs 16 residues. CDR1 SGHRS and CDR2 YFSETQ come from the germline V gene. Here the CDR3 DNA reads TGCGCCAGCAGCTTGGTTGTAGCTACACCAAACAATGAGCAGTTCTTC. It is translated as CASSLVVATPNNEQFF.

This chain links TRBV2 with TRBJ1-2; D remains ambiguous. The CDR3 has 12 amino acids. CDR1 SNHLY and CDR2 FYNNEI come from the germline V gene. V lost 3 bases, J lost 4 bases, and 6 bases lay in between. For the CDR3, the DNA is TGTGCCAGCAGTGAGCAGCTCTATGGCTACACCTTC. Residues: CASSEQLYGYTF.

V is TRBV20-1 and J is TRBJ1-1, with 7 bases identical to TRBD1. The CDR3 is 15 residues long. J lost 5 bases, V lost 4 bases, and 13 bases had no gene match. Germline CDR1 DFQATT, CDR2 SNEGSKA (reference sequence). CDR3 in amino acids: CSATIGGAGETEAFF. CDR3 nucleotides: TGCAGTGCTACGATAGGGGGCGCGGGGGAGACTGAAGCTTTCTTT.

The chain carries TRBV5-5 and TRBJ2-2; TRBD1 aligns across 7 bases. J was trimmed by 1 base and V by 4 bases; bases with no gene match: 7. The V gene's germline CDR1 is SGHKS and CDR2 YYEKEE (reference sequence). The CDR3 is 16 residues long. The CDR3 loop is CASSPIYRGNTGELFF. CDR3 coding DNA: TGTGCCAGCAGCCCAATCTACAGGGGGAACACCGGGGAGCTGTTTTTT.

The genes are TRBV20-1 and TRBJ2-3, with unresolved D. The germline V gene has CDR1 DFQATT and CDR2 SNEGSKA (reference sequence). Trimming left V 1 base short and J 2 bases short, with 16 bases between. This CDR3 has 16 amino acids. CDR3: CSARVRLGPFTDTQYF. In DNA form, the CDR3 reads TGCAGTGCTAGAGTCCGCCTGGGTCCCTTCACAGATACGCAGTATTTT.

About this clonotype itself: A much larger clone differs by one base, so this may be a read error. The CDR3 loop is CASSSPLYSDTQTGTQYF. CDR3 bases: TGTGCCAGCAGTTCCCCCCTCTACTCCGACACCCAAACAGGTACGCAGTATTTT. The chain links TRBV28 to TRBJ2-3; D possibly corresponds to TRBD1 (5 bases). The CDR3 spans 18 residues. Germline V lookup: CDR1 MDHEN, CDR2 SYDVKM.

The genes are TRBV28 and TRBJ2-7; TRBD1 might be the D (6 bases). V shed 2 bases and J shed 1 base, with 18 bases lying between them. Germline V gene data show CDR1 as MDHEN and CDR2 as SYDVKM. The CDR3 has 17 residues. CDR3 in amino acids: CASSLDARQGISYEQYF. CDR3 DNA sequence: TGTGCCAGCAGTTTAGACGCGCGGCAGGGGATTTCCTACGAGCAGTACTTC.

Only a few counts were recorded for this clonotype. V usage is TRBV20-1 and J usage is TRBJ2-3; TRBD2 matches 10 bases. The ends lost 5 bases at V and 0 bases at J; junction bases unmatched: 2. The CDR3 has 14 residues. Germline CDR1 DFQATT, CDR2 SNEGSKA (reference sequence). CDR3 region: CSASTSGSTDTQYF. CDR3 coding DNA: TGCAGTGCTTCGACTAGCGGGAGCACAGATACGCAGTATTTT.

This clonotype was seen a single time. This chain links TRBV4-3 with TRBJ2-5, with D tentatively TRBD2 (5 bases). The CDR3 is 13 residues long. Germline values: CDR1 LGHNA, CDR2 YSLEER. The germline V and J ends were trimmed by 2 bases and 3 bases, with 7 bases remaining between them. Written as DNA, the CDR3 is TGCGCCAGCAGCCAAACTAGAGAAGAGACCCAGTACTTC. Encoded protein: CASSQTREETQYF.

The genes are TRBV29-1 and TRBJ2-3; 10 bases agree with TRBD2. CDR3 length: 14 amino acids. CDR1 and CDR2 from the germline V gene are SQVTM and ANQGSEA. J lost 1 base, V lost 4 bases, and 2 bases had no gene match. Written as DNA, the CDR3 is TGCAGCGTTGTTCTAGCGGGGGGCACAGATACGCAGTATTTT. This translates into CSVVLAGGTDTQYF.

This chain uses TRBV6-6 with TRBJ1-2; no definite D call. This CDR3 comprises 12 residues. The germline V and J ends were trimmed by 6 bases and 5 bases, with 10 bases remaining between them. Germline values: CDR1 MNHNY, CDR2 SVGAGI (reference sequence). The CDR3 sequence is CASRRNEYGYTF. The CDR3 DNA follows: TGTGCCAGCAGGCGAAATGAATATGGCTACACCTTC.

In this sample, this clonotype turned up a few times. This chain joins TRBV6-5 and TRBJ1-5; 8 nucleotides line up with TRBD1. Germline assignment: CDR1 MNHEY and CDR2 SVGAGI. The J segment lost 4 bases and the V segment lost 6 bases, leaving 5 bases of the junction unmatched. The CDR3 is made up of 14 amino acids. CDR3 DNA sequence: TGTGCCAGCAGCCGGACAGGGTATAATCAGCCCCAGCATTTT. It specifies CASSRTGYNQPQHF.

The chain joins TRBV12-3 or TRBV12-4 to TRBJ2-6; the match to TRBD1 covers 7 bases. The V segment lost 4 bases and the J segment 0 bases; nucleotides outside the gene matches: 3. The CDR3 runs to 16 residues. CDR3 loop: CASSSPGGSGANVLTF. CDR3 coding DNA: TGTGCCAGCAGTTCCCCAGGGGGCTCTGGGGCCAACGTCCTGACTTTC.

The chain carries TRBV4-3 and TRBJ1-1, with D perhaps TRBD1 (6 bases). CDR1 is LGHNA, CDR2 YSLEER, per germline. V lost 0 bases and J lost 8, with 16 bases in between. The CDR3 runs to 15 residues. CDR3 amino acids: CASSQDRTAGTEAFF. The CDR3 DNA reads as TGCGCCAGCAGCCAAGACCGGACAGCGGGCACCGAAGCTTTCTTT.

The chain recombines TRBV12-3 or TRBV12-4 with TRBJ2-3; 7 nucleotides match TRBD2. There are 13 residues in the CDR3. V shed 3 bases and J 10 bases; nucleotides not matched to a gene: 7. The CDR3 loop reads CASSLGGGRAQYF. The CDR3 DNA follows: TGTGCCAGCAGTTTGGGAGGCGGGAGAGCGCAGTATTTT.

J is TRBJ2-1 and V is TRBV3-1, with 9 bases that match TRBD2. CDR3 length: 20 residues. After removal of 0 bases from V and 3 bases from J, the junction contained 15 bases not matched to a gene. Germline loops: CDR1 LGHDT, CDR2 YNNKEL (reference sequence). The CDR3 DNA sequence: TGTGCCAGCAGCCAAGATCGGGGCCTGGGAGCGGGGGGCAACTACAATGAGCAGTTCTTC. Amino acids: CASSQDRGLGAGGNYNEQFF.

CDR3: CASSQDIRTSGTYEQYF. CDR3 nucleotide sequence: TGCGCCAGCAGCCAAGATATCCGGACTAGCGGGACCTACGAGCAGTACTTC. The V call is TRBV4-3, the J call TRBJ2-7; 12 bases are a match to TRBD2. Germline CDR1 is LGHNA and CDR2 is YSLEER. CDR3 length: 17 residues. The ends lost 0 bases at V and 2 bases at J; junction bases unmatched: 5.

V usage is TRBV12-5 and J usage is TRBJ2-1; tentative D call: TRBD1 (5 bases). Deletions cut 5 bases from V and 15 bases from J, with 17 bases between. Germline V gives CDR1 LGHNT, CDR2 FRNRAP. The CDR3 runs to 12 residues. The CDR3 loop is CASGTIQVTGFF. The CDR3, as DNA: TGTGCTAGTGGTACGATACAGGTTACGGGGTTCTTC.